These 5 T cell receptor beta chains were all obtained from the same sample, sequenced in a study of T cells in Graves' hyperthyroidism and ophthalmopathy. The CDR3 regions of TCR beta were amplified from RNA transcripts. The primer set for the first-round RT-PCR of the TCR CDR3 was HTBI. MiXCR was run by TCRdb on the multiplex PCR reads, yielding one entry per CDR3 protein. The repertoire holds 550,000 to 700,000 distinct CDR3 sequences, roughly 50% seen once, with roughly 20% in the top ten. The sequenced material came from peripheral blood or thyroid tissue (not recorded which). The receptor source for this set is an adult woman with Graves' disease, either hyperthyroidism or ophthalmopathy (not recorded which).

This clonotype was detected once. V and J are TRBV9 and TRBJ1-1; D gene ambiguous. The CDR3 loop spans 13 amino acids. CDR1 and CDR2 (germline): SGDLS, YYNGEE. V lost 4 bases and J lost 5, with 12 bases in between. CDR3 in DNA: TGTGCCAGCAGCCAAGACGGCGGGACTGAAGCTTTCTTT. As protein: CASSQDGGTEAFF.

The table lists this clonotype with a count of one. This chain connects TRBV20-1 to TRBJ1-5, with unresolved D. V was shortened by 3 bases and J by 9 bases, with 12 bases between the two germline ends. Germline V lookup: CDR1 DFQATT, CDR2 SNEGSKA (reference sequence). The CDR3 covers 12 residues. The CDR3: CSASLGDAPQHF. Here the CDR3 DNA reads TGCAGTGCTAGTTTAGGCGACGCGCCCCAGCATTTT.

This clonotype was seen ten or more times. The chain carries TRBV7-8 and TRBJ2-5; TRBD1 or TRBD2 may be the D gene (5 bases each). The CDR3 runs 16 residues. With 5 bases removed from V and 7 bases from J, the gap between germline ends came to 23 bases. In germline, CDR1 is SGHVS, CDR2 FQNEAQ. The CDR3 coding sequence is TGTGCCAGCAGCGCCTTATGGGGGAGTTCGACGGCGACCCAGTACTTC. This sequence encodes CASSALWGSSTATQYF.

In this sample, this clonotype turned up a few times. DNA of the CDR3: TGTGCCAGCAGGGGGGACAGGGGTGGGACGGCCTACGAGCAGTACTTC. Its translation: CASRGDRGGTAYEQYF. The rearrangement uses TRBV28 and TRBJ2-7; 10 bases agree with TRBD1. CDR1 is MDHEN, CDR2 SYDVKM, per germline. The CDR3 consists of 16 residues. The V gene end was trimmed by 6 bases and the J gene end by 2 bases; junction bases not matched to a gene: 10.

This clonotype was seen ten or more times. The rearrangement uses TRBV29-1 and TRBJ1-3; D gene ambiguous. The V end was cut by 6 bases, the J end by 0 bases, with 15 bases between. This CDR3 is 15 amino acids long. Germline values: CDR1 SQVTM, CDR2 ANQGSEA. The CDR3 coding sequence is TGCAGCGTCCTGGGCGGGGAAGACTCTGGAAACACCATATATTTT. Protein product: CSVLGGEDSGNTIYF.